The sequence of this TCR beta chain was determined in a study of a mutant IDH1 vaccine in newly diagnosed glioma. As for the study in general: The treated population exhibited a male proportion of 62.5%, a female proportion of roughly 38%, and a mean age of about 40 years.

A note on this clone: What it binds is unknown.

Overall study results and limits: Variations in leading peripheral T cell clonotypes appeared to have no connection with pseudoprogression. The study observed vaccine-induced immune responses in 93.3% of patients.

The V gene's germline CDR1 is LNHDA and CDR2 SQIVND (reference sequence). V was clipped by 11 bases and J by 1 base, with 12 bases between them. This CDR3 is built from 13 residues. Time point: baseline, week 1 (first vaccination visit). Treatment reported: pre-vaccination baseline after standard-of-care therapy. New WHO grade 3 or 4 IDH1-mutant, ATRX-lost astrocytomas were present in all donors. Clones were read by immunoSEQ multiplex PCR, and TCRdb kept only the in-frame ones, dropping some. This table holds 59,000 or so clones, about 90% found once. Sample: PBMCs, taken from a glioma patient treated with radiotherapy, temozolomide or both. The receptor comes from a man aged 50 or older with glioma. This rearrangement joins TRBV19 to TRBJ1-5; unclear D gene. The CDR3 DNA is TGTGCCTCGGGTGGGATGAGCAATCAGCCCCAGCATTTT. Translation: CASGGMSNQPQHF.